This is a list of T cell receptor beta chains from one sample in a study of post-analysis software for immune sequencing data. MiXCR, run by TCRdb on the PCR reads, gives a single entry per CDR3 protein. The sample includes about 190,000 distinct CDR3 sequences, 29% of them seen just once. Sequencing was carried out using blood. The receptors come from a girl aged 2 to 17 with multiple sclerosis. CDR3s include the opening cysteine and the closing phenylalanine or tryptophan. The order of the fields is D gene, V gene, J gene, clone size, CDR3 protein, CDR3 DNA. D genes are given only for firm matches. Rows may omit the clone size; those that give it use once, few, many or a size class.

D: -; V: TRBV28; J: TRBJ2-7; size: many; CDR3: CASSPTVQSSYEQYF; DNA: TGTGCCAGCAGTCCGACAGTCCAGAGCTCCTACGAGCAGTACTTC
D: -; V: TRBV10-3; J: TRBJ2-5; size: many; CDR3: CAISESTGTETQYF; DNA: TGTGCCATCAGTGAGTCAACAGGGACGGAGACCCAGTACTTC
D: -; V: TRBV5-1; J: TRBJ2-1; size: many; CDR3: CASSLSVTSNEQFF; DNA: TGCGCCAGCAGCTTAAGTGTTACATCCAATGAGCAGTTCTTC
D: -; V: TRBV20-1; J: TRBJ2-7; size: -; CDR3: CSAASDRSYEQYF; DNA: TGCAGTGCAGCTAGCGACAGGTCCTACGAGCAGTACTTC
D: TRBD1; V: TRBV7-9; J: TRBJ1-1; size: few; CDR3: CASIQQGWATEAFF; DNA: TGTGCCAGCATTCAACAGGGGTGGGCCACTGAAGCTTTCTTT
D: TRBD2; V: TRBV12-3/TRBV12-4; J: TRBJ2-3; size: -; CDR3: CASSQHLISSGGTDVQYF; DNA: TGTGCCAGCAGTCAACATCTCATATCTAGCGGGGGCACAGATGTGCAGTATTTT
D: TRBD2; V: TRBV12-3/TRBV12-4; J: TRBJ2-7; size: many; CDR3: CASVLTSGGTYEQYF; DNA: TGTGCCAGCGTTCTGACTAGCGGGGGGACCTACGAGCAGTACTTC
D: TRBD1; V: TRBV12-3/TRBV12-4; J: TRBJ1-3; size: few; CDR3: CASSRDREPLNTIYF; DNA: TGTGCCAGCAGCCGCGACAGGGAACCGCTAAACACCATATATTTT
D: TRBD1; V: TRBV19; J: TRBJ1-1; size: few; CDR3: CASTSGQGRERTEAFF; DNA: TGTGCCAGTACCTCTGGACAGGGGAGAGAGCGCACTGAAGCTTTCTTT
D: -; V: TRBV28; J: TRBJ1-6; size: few; CDR3: CASSLIWEGHNSPLHF; DNA: TGTGCCAGCAGTTTAATCTGGGAAGGCCATAATTCACCCCTCCACTTT
D: -; V: TRBV4-1; J: TRBJ2-5; size: many; CDR3: CASSPLTSGKETQYF; DNA: TGCGCCAGCAGCCCCCTCACCTCAGGAAAAGAGACCCAGTACTTC
D: -; V: TRBV12-3/TRBV12-4; J: TRBJ2-7; size: many; CDR3: CASSKRRQSYEQYF; DNA: TGTGCCAGCAGTAAAAGACGTCAGAGCTACGAGCAGTACTTC
D: -; V: TRBV7-8; J: TRBJ2-3; size: -; CDR3: CASSLIRQGRDTQYF; DNA: TGTGCCAGCAGCTTGATTCGGCAGGGGAGAGATACGCAGTATTTT
D: TRBD1; V: TRBV3-1; J: TRBJ1-1; size: few; CDR3: CASSQGQGHSEAFF; DNA: TGTGCCAGCAGCCAGGGACAGGGGCACTCTGAAGCTTTCTTT
D: TRBD1; V: TRBV5-1; J: TRBJ1-2; size: -; CDR3: CASSGNRGRSGGYTF; DNA: TGCGCCAGCAGCGGGAACAGGGGGCGCAGTGGTGGCTACACCTTC
D: -; V: TRBV29-1; J: TRBJ1-2; size: many; CDR3: CSVPGRHYGYTF; DNA: TGCAGCGTCCCGGGACGGCACTATGGCTACACCTTC
D: TRBD2; V: TRBV25-1; J: TRBJ2-6; size: many; CDR3: CASSERGAGANVLTF; DNA: TGTGCCAGCAGTGAACGGGGGGCTGGGGCCAACGTCCTGACTTTC
D: -; V: TRBV18; J: TRBJ1-5; size: -; CDR3: CASSPPGQPQHF; DNA: TGTGCCAGCTCACCACCGGGTCAGCCCCAGCATTTT
D: -; V: TRBV5-1; J: TRBJ1-1; size: -; CDR3: CASSLDGGGTNTEAFF; DNA: TGCGCCAGCAGCTTGGATGGTGGGGGAACGAACACTGAAGCTTTCTTT
D: TRBD1; V: TRBV20-1; J: TRBJ2-5; size: -; CDR3: CSAEGARETQYF; DNA: TGCAGTGCTGAGGGGGCCCGGGAGACCCAGTACTTC
D: TRBD1; V: TRBV5-1; J: TRBJ1-1; size: few; CDR3: CASSSLGTAPNTEAFF; DNA: TGCGCCAGCAGCTCCCTTGGGACAGCCCCGAACACTGAAGCTTTCTTT
D: -; V: TRBV12-3/TRBV12-4; J: TRBJ2-1; size: few; CDR3: CASSSSAGVQSSYNEQFF; DNA: TGTGCCAGCAGTTCCTCAGCGGGTGTTCAGAGCTCCTACAATGAGCAGTTCTTC
D: TRBD1; V: TRBV27; J: TRBJ2-1; size: -; CDR3: CASSLTGGDEQFF; DNA: TGTGCCAGCAGTTTGACAGGGGGCGATGAGCAGTTCTTC
D: -; V: TRBV20-1; J: TRBJ1-1; size: few; CDR3: CSATGTANTEAFF; DNA: TGCAGTGCTACTGGGACGGCGAACACTGAAGCTTTCTTT
D: -; V: TRBV5-6; J: TRBJ2-5; size: many; CDR3: CASSLETVQETQYF; DNA: TGTGCCAGCAGCTTGGAGACAGTCCAAGAGACCCAGTACTTC
D: TRBD2; V: TRBV6-5; J: TRBJ2-5; size: many; CDR3: CASSFSGATQETQYF; DNA: TGTGCCAGCAGTTTTAGCGGGGCCACCCAAGAGACCCAGTACTTC
D: -; V: TRBV5-1; J: TRBJ2-1; size: -; CDR3: CASQSSRQNNEQFF; DNA: TGCGCCAGCCAATCCTCGAGACAGAACAATGAGCAGTTCTTC
D: -; V: TRBV30; J: TRBJ1-2; size: few; CDR3: CAWSRIGNYGYTF; DNA: TGTGCCTGGAGTAGAATAGGAAACTATGGCTACACCTTC
D: TRBD1; V: TRBV7-3; J: TRBJ1-2; size: -; CDR3: CASSLSGQGAEGYTF; DNA: TGTGCCAGCAGCTTATCGGGACAGGGGGCGGAAGGCTACACCTTC
D: -; V: TRBV15; J: TRBJ2-1; size: many; CDR3: CATSTVGNRYNEQFF; DNA: TGTGCCACCAGCACTGTAGGGAATCGGTACAATGAGCAGTTCTTC
D: TRBD1; V: TRBV12-3/TRBV12-4; J: TRBJ1-5; size: many; CDR3: CASSLATGFNQPQHF; DNA: TGTGCCAGCAGTTTAGCGACAGGGTTTAATCAGCCCCAGCATTTT
D: -; V: TRBV5-1; J: TRBJ1-1; size: few; CDR3: CASSLETGGNTEAFF; DNA: TGCGCCAGCAGCTTGGAAACCGGGGGTAACACTGAAGCTTTCTTT
D: -; V: TRBV28; J: TRBJ2-2; size: -; CDR3: CASSPQRAPNTGELFF; DNA: TGTGCCAGCAGCCCCCAGCGGGCCCCGAACACCGGGGAGCTGTTTTTT
D: -; V: TRBV28; J: TRBJ1-1; size: -; CDR3: CASSWAGAGYTEAFF; DNA: TGTGCCAGCAGTTGGGCCGGGGCGGGGTACACTGAAGCTTTCTTT
D: TRBD2; V: TRBV28; J: TRBJ2-7; size: many; CDR3: CASSSSGRTYEQYF; DNA: TGTGCCAGCAGTTCTAGCGGACGAACCTACGAGCAGTACTTC
D: TRBD1; V: TRBV18; J: TRBJ1-4; size: few; CDR3: CASSPPGTGGYEKLFF; DNA: TGTGCCAGCTCGCCGCCCGGGACAGGGGGTTACGAAAAACTGTTTTTT
D: -; V: TRBV20-1; J: TRBJ2-4; size: many; CDR3: CSAIRKGPAKNIQYF; DNA: TGCAGTGCGATCAGAAAAGGGCCAGCCAAAAACATTCAGTACTTC
D: -; V: TRBV5-1; J: TRBJ2-7; size: few; CDR3: CASSAVGTYEQYF; DNA: TGCGCCAGCAGCGCAGTCGGGACCTACGAGCAGTACTTC
D: -; V: TRBV7-2; J: TRBJ2-7; size: few; CDR3: CASSLTGGNYEQYF; DNA: TGTGCCAGCAGCTTAACCGGGGGCAACTACGAGCAGTACTTC
D: TRBD1; V: TRBV28; J: TRBJ1-5; size: many; CDR3: CASSLQGNQPQHF; DNA: TGTGCCAGCAGCTTACAGGGGAATCAGCCCCAGCATTTT
D: -; V: TRBV20-1; J: TRBJ1-2; size: few; CDR3: CSARSLTANYGYTF; DNA: TGCAGTGCTAGATCCCTCACAGCTAACTATGGCTACACCTTC